Shown below are 10 T cell receptor beta chains from a single sample sequenced in a study of blood T cells in healthy people across ages. A second 7 to 11 cycle PCR used barcoded and J-beta primers. TCRdb re-called the 5' RACE reads with MiXCR, one entry per CDR3 protein. The data show roughly 2 million distinct CDR3 sequences, around 48% seen once. What was sequenced was blood. The receptors were sampled from a woman in her thirties or forties in good health.

The chain recombines TRBV12-5 with TRBJ2-7; TRBD1 aligns across 8 bases. Per the germline V gene, CDR1 is LGHNT and CDR2 is FRNRAP. The CDR3 contains 15 residues. With V trimmed by 1 base and J by 7 bases, 9 bases remained unmatched. The DNA of the CDR3 is TGTGCTAGTGGTTTGGGCCTGACAGGGGTCGATGAGCAGTACTTC. This codes for CASGLGLTGVDEQYF.

The gene calls are TRBV12-3 or TRBV12-4 and TRBJ2-1; 9 bases map to TRBD1. With 6 bases clipped from V and 10 bases from J, the junction kept 22 bases outside the gene matches. The CDR3 is 18 amino acids. The CDR3: CASSRVTGGGRPTYEQFF. In nucleotides, the CDR3 is TGTGCCAGCAGCAGAGTGACAGGGGGAGGTCGACCTACCTACGAGCAGTTCTTC.

This clonotype was seen only a few times. The rearrangement uses TRBV27 and TRBJ1-2; the D gene is possibly TRBD1 (6 bases). The ends were cut back, 7 bases at V and 8 bases at J, with 23 bases in the middle. Germline V gives CDR1 MNHEY, CDR2 SMNVEV (reference sequence). The CDR3 consists of 15 residues. CDR3 nucleotide sequence: TGTGCCAGCACCCCGGGACACCTAAGATCAGTGGGCTACACCTTC. It encodes CASTPGHLRSVGYTF.

This clonotype was counted a few times. V is TRBV5-1 and J is TRBJ1-2, with D hard to call. The CDR3 runs to 17 residues. The germline gives CDR1 SGHRS, CDR2 YFSETQ. With 0 bases removed from V and 5 bases from J, the gap between germline ends came to 20 bases. DNA of the CDR3: TGCGCCAGCAGCTTGGAGCCGGGAGGCTCGTATTCGTATGGCTACACCTTC. Encoded protein: CASSLEPGGSYSYGYTF.

This clonotype turned up a few times. This chain uses TRBV9 with TRBJ2-1, with 7 bases fitting TRBD1. Unmatched junction bases numbered 10, after V lost 5 bases and J lost 5 bases. The CDR3 sequence is 15 residues long. Looked up from germline, CDR1 is SGDLS and CDR2 is YYNGEE. The CDR3 nucleotides read TGTGCCAGCAGTAAGTTGTTGGGACAGAACAATGAGCAGTTCTTC. Its translation is CASSKLLGQNNEQFF. Full variable domain (missing parts from reference TRBV9 and TRBJ2-1): DSGVTQTPKHLITATGQRVTLRCSPRSGDLSVYWYQQSLDQGLQFLIQYYNGEERAKGNILERFSAQQFPDLHSELNLSSLELGDSALYFCASSKLLGQNNEQFFGPGTRLTVL.

This clonotype was observed a handful of times. The chain is built from TRBV11-2 and TRBJ1-2; D is uncertain. The CDR3 extends over 14 amino acids. Between the trimmed V and J ends, which lost 0 bases and 4 bases, there was a span of 9 bases. Looked up from germline, CDR1 is SGHAT and CDR2 is FQNNGV. The CDR3 here is CASSLDPGRYGYTF. CDR3 coding DNA: TGTGCCAGCAGCTTAGATCCCGGCCGCTATGGCTACACCTTC.

The rearrangement joins TRBV6-1 to TRBJ2-5; 7 nucleotides agree with TRBD1. The germline V gene encodes CDR1 MNHNS and CDR2 SASEGT. After removal of 6 bases from V and 3 bases from J, the junction contained 4 bases not matched to a gene. The CDR3 totals 13 residues. This chain's CDR3 is CASREGQKETQYF. The DNA for the CDR3 is TGTGCCAGCAGAGAGGGACAGAAAGAGACCCAGTACTTC.

This clonotype turned up a few times. The CDR3 DNA follows: TGTGCCAGCAGCCAACTCAGGCTAGCCAAAAACATTCAGTACTTC. The encoded protein is CASSQLRLAKNIQYF. The V call is TRBV6-5, the J call TRBJ2-4; no firm D call. CDR3 length: 15 residues. Trimming pared 6 bases from V and 0 bases from J, leaving 12 bases between. In germline, CDR1 is MNHEY, CDR2 SVGAGI.

This clonotype was recorded a few times. The chain recombines TRBV29-1 with TRBJ1-2, with TRBD1 as a possible D gene (6 bases). The CDR3 loop spans 12 amino acids. Per the germline V gene, CDR1 is SQVTM and CDR2 is ANQGSEA. V gave up 7 bases and J gave up 1 base, with 10 bases separating them. The CDR3 loop is CSGSDSNYGYTF. The CDR3 DNA is TGCAGCGGTTCGGACAGTAACTATGGCTACACCTTC.

This clonotype has just one count. The chain is built from TRBV2 and TRBJ2-7, with D perhaps matching TRBD2 (6 bases). V was clipped by 6 bases and J by 6 bases, with 21 bases between them. The germline CDR1 and CDR2 sequences are SNHLY and FYNNEI. The length of the CDR3 is 15 residues. The chain's CDR3 is CASRADGVIGGEQYF. CDR3 nucleotide sequence: TGTGCCAGCAGGGCCGATGGGGTTATCGGGGGCGAGCAGTACTTC.